This paragraph reports one TCR beta chain. Its target is not known. The data belong to a study of shared clonotypes between healthy human individuals. General observations from the study: Incomplete sequencing of sorted subsets was indicated by rarefaction despite large depth.

This CDR3 spans 15 amino acids. Per the germline V gene, CDR1 is MDHEN and CDR2 is SYDVKM. V gave up 3 bases and J gave up 4 bases, with 12 bases separating them. TCRdb keeps only in-frame clones here, not all; method: immunoSEQ multiplex PCR. The top ten clones hold approximately 0.44% of a sample with 1.5 million to 1.9 million clones, roughly 98% of them seen once. What was sequenced was naive CD4+ T cells sorted from blood. As to subset: CD45RA+ positively selected. V is TRBV28 and J is TRBJ2-2; D perhaps matches TRBD2 (6 bases). The sequence was obtained from a young man in good health. CDR3 DNA sequence: TGTGCCAGCAGTTTGGGGGGTACGACCACCGGGGAGCTGTTTTTT. Translating it yields CASSLGGTTTGELFF.